These T cell receptor beta chains were read from a single sample in a study of CD4 T cells in relation to SARS-CoV-2 and coronaviruses. Using immunoSEQ multiplex PCR, the repertoire was profiled, and TCRdb retains in-frame clones only, with some absent. The sample holds around 69,000 clones, 85% to 95% seen once. The specimen sequenced was naive CD4+ T cells from PBMCs. The receptors originated from a human donor in good health. CDR3s include the opening cysteine and the closing phenylalanine or tryptophan. D genes are given only for firm matches. Clone size appears in some rows only: once, few, many, or a class for an expanded clone.

clone size,J gene,D gene,V gene,CDR3 protein,CDR3 DNA
.,TRBJ2-1,TRBD2,TRBV6-2/TRBV6-3,CASSRTGTSGRRGYNEQFF,TGTGCCAGCAGCCGAACCGGGACTAGCGGGAGACGGGGCTACAATGAGCAGTTCTTC
.,TRBJ1-4,.,TRBV5-8,CASSPGQRGLFF,TGTGCCAGCAGCCCCGGACAGAGGGGACTGTTTTTT
.,TRBJ1-1,.,TRBV7-3,CASSLWENTEAFF,TGTGCCAGCAGCTTATGGGAGAACACTGAAGCTTTCTTT
.,TRBJ1-1,.,TRBV12-3/TRBV12-4,CASSILTGIPFF,TGTGCCAGCAGTATACTGACAGGAATCCCTTTCTTT
.,TRBJ1-3,.,TRBV28,CASRGGTSGNTIYF,TGTGCCAGCAGGGGGGGGACGTCTGGAAACACCATATATTTT
once,TRBJ2-1,TRBD2,TRBV5-1,CASSLSGVRNEQFF,TGCGCCAGCAGCTTGAGCGGGGTAAGGAATGAGCAGTTCTTC
once,TRBJ1-3,.,TRBV18,CASSPLDGSSGNTIYF,TGTGCCAGCTCACCTCTGGACGGGAGCTCTGGAAACACCATATATTTT
.,TRBJ2-1,TRBD1,TRBV28,CASSWTGDYNEQFF,TGTGCCAGCAGTTGGACAGGGGATTACAATGAGCAGTTCTTC
.,TRBJ1-6,.,TRBV6-1,CASSEVRPGPNPLHF,TGTGCCAGCAGTGAAGTCCGGCCAGGTCCAAACCCCCTCCACTTT
.,TRBJ2-7,.,TRBV5-1,CASSFSSGVLYEQYF,TGCGCCAGCAGCTTCTCGTCAGGGGTCCTCTACGAGCAGTACTTC
.,TRBJ2-2,.,TRBV28,CASSLPGANTGELFF,TGTGCCAGCAGTTTACCGGGGGCCAACACCGGGGAGCTGTTTTTT
.,TRBJ2-1,.,TRBV11-3,CASSLGRFDNEQFF,TGTGCCAGCAGCTTGGGCAGGTTCGACAATGAGCAGTTCTTC
.,TRBJ2-1,TRBD2,TRBV3-1/TRBV3-2,CASSQPGTRGNEQFF,TGTGCCAGCAGCCAGCCCGGGACTAGGGGCAATGAGCAGTTCTTC
.,TRBJ2-1,.,TRBV19,CASQMAERVNEQFF,TGTGCCAGTCAAATGGCAGAACGAGTAAATGAGCAGTTCTTC
.,TRBJ2-3,.,TRBV10-1,CASSENTDTQYF,TGCGCCAGCAGCGAGAACACAGATACGCAGTATTTT
.,TRBJ1-2,.,TRBV4-2,CASSQDRSNYGYTF,TGTGCCAGCAGCCAGGACAGATCTAACTATGGCTACACCTTC
.,TRBJ1-5,.,TRBV4-2,CASSQDPGTNQPQHF,TGTGCCAGCAGCCAAGATCCCGGCACCAATCAGCCCCAGCATTTT
.,TRBJ2-3,TRBD2,TRBV19,CASSGRRGGNTDTQYF,TGTGCCAGTAGTGGCCGCCGGGGGGGAAACACAGATACGCAGTATTTT
.,TRBJ2-7,TRBD2,TRBV3-1/TRBV3-2,CASSQDGPGGHEQYF,TGTGCCAGCAGCCAAGATGGCCCGGGGGGGCACGAGCAGTACTTC
.,TRBJ2-2,TRBD2,TRBV10-3,CAISDGTLAGRTGELFF,TGTGCCATCAGTGACGGTACGCTAGCGGGAAGGACCGGGGAGCTGTTTTTT
.,TRBJ1-6,.,TRBV25-1,CASSPLSSSYNSPLHF,TGTGCCAGTAGCCCTTTGTCAAGCTCCTATAATTCACCCCTCCACTTT
.,TRBJ1-5,.,TRBV4-1,CASSQVGGINSNQPQHF,TGCGCCAGCAGCCAAGTCGGGGGAATCAATAGCAATCAGCCCCAGCATTTT
once,TRBJ1-1,.,TRBV27,CASSLSAVGGTEAFF,TGTGCCAGCAGTTTAAGCGCCGTGGGAGGCACTGAAGCTTTCTTT
.,TRBJ2-7,.,TRBV14,CASSQAYERYEQYF,TGTGCCAGCAGCCAAGCCTACGAGCGATACGAGCAGTACTTC
.,TRBJ2-7,TRBD1,TRBV2,CASGRDRVRAYEQYF,TGTGCCAGCGGTCGGGACAGGGTGCGTGCCTACGAGCAGTACTTC
.,TRBJ2-5,TRBD2,TRBV29-1,CSVILAGAQETQYF,TGCAGCGTTATTTTAGCGGGGGCCCAAGAGACCCAGTACTTC
.,TRBJ2-7,.,TRBV5-1,CASSLSGFSGGSSYEQYF,TGCGCCAGCAGCTTGTCCGGGTTTAGCGGAGGGAGCTCCTACGAGCAGTACTTC
.,TRBJ2-7,TRBD2,TRBV18,CASSPLAGEHEQYF,TGTGCCAGCTCACCACTAGCGGGAGAACACGAGCAGTACTTC